This T cell receptor (beta chain) was documented in a study of T-cell memory formation after mild COVID-19. Study-level background: TCR clusters were mostly donor specific.

This clonotype was found a few times. Its specificity is unknown. TCRdb redid the calling of the 5' RACE reads with MiXCR, one entry per CDR3 protein. The sample records hundreds of thousands of distinct CDR3 sequences, 15% to 20% being singletons. The study's findings and limits: Second-wave clones that peaked on day 37 lacked confirmed SARS-CoV-2 specificity. Clones that shrank (day 15 to 85) were balanced CD4/CD8, whereas later expanders leaned CD4+. CD4+ contracting clones were mainly CM and EM; CD8+ ones, EMRA.

Sample: PBMCs or a T cell subset sorted from them (not recorded which). This clonotype was obtained from an adult woman who had mild COVID-19 (a few samples of this study predate the infection). Cell type and time point are not known.

The CDR3 reads CASSPGGVLLATQYF. As DNA, the CDR3 is TGTGCCAGCAGCCCGGGGGGGGTCTTGCTAGCTACGCAGTATTTT. The gene calls are TRBV6-6 and TRBJ2-3; 8 bases match TRBD2. Trimming at V came to 6 bases and at J to 8 bases, leaving 13 bases not matched to a gene. CDR3 length: 15 residues. CDR1 and CDR2 (germline): MNHNY, SVGAGI (reference sequence).